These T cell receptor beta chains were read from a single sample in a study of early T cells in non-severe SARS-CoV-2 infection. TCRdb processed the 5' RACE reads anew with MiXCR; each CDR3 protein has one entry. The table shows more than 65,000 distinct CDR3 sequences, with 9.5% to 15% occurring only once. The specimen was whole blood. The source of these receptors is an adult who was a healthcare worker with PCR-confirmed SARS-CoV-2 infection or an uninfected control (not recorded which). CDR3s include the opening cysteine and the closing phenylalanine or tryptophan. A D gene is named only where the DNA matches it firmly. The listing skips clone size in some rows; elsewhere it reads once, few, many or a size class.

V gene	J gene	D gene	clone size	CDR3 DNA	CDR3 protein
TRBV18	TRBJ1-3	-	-	TGTGCCAGCTCACGAGAGCTGAGCTCTGGAAACACCATATATTTT	CASSRELSSGNTIYF
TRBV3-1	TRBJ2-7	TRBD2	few	TGTGCCAGCAGCCAAGCCGTTACTAGCGGGAGCTACGAGCAGTACTTC	CASSQAVTSGSYEQYF
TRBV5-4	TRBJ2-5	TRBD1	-	TGTGCCAGCAGCTCGGCAGGGACAGGGAAACAAGAGACCCAGTACTTC	CASSSAGTGKQETQYF
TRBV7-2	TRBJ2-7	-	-	TGTGCCAGCAGCTCCATTGGGGCCTACGAGCAGTACTTC	CASSSIGAYEQYF
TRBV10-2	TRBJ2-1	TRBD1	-	TGCGCCAGCAGTGCGGGACAGGGTCTCAATGAGCAGTTCTTC	CASSAGQGLNEQFF
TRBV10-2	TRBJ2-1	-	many	TGCGCCAGCAGTGGCACGGGTAGCGCCTACAATGAGCAGTTCTTC	CASSGTGSAYNEQFF
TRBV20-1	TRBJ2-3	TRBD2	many	TGCAGTGCTAGAGGGGGACTAGCGGGGACAAGCACAGATACGCAGTATTTT	CSARGGLAGTSTDTQYF
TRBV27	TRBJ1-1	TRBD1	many	TGTGCCAGCAAAGGTCGACAGGGGTCCACTGAAGCTTTCTTT	CASKGRQGSTEAFF
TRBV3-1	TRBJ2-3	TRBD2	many	TGTGCCAGCAGCCAAGATCGGACTAGCGGTTACACAGATACGCAGTATTTT	CASSQDRTSGYTDTQYF
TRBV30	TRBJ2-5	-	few	TGTGCCTGGAGTGAAGACAGCCGAGGGAAAGAGACCCAGTACTTC	CAWSEDSRGKETQYF
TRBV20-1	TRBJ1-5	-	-	TGCAGTGCTAGAGATGTAGTAGGGAATGGCAATCAGCCCCAGCATTTT	CSARDVVGNGNQPQHF
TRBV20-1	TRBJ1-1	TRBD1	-	TGCAGTGCTTGTCCAACAGGGGCCAACACTGAAGCTTTCTTT	CSACPTGANTEAFF
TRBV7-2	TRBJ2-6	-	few	TGTGCCAGCAGCTTTTGGCTCTCTGGGGCCAACGTCCTGACTTTC	CASSFWLSGANVLTF
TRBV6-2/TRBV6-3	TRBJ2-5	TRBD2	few	TGTGCCAGCAGTTACGTGACGCGGGAGCTGGAAGAGACCCAGTACTTC	CASSYVTRELEETQYF
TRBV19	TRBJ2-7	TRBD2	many	TGTGCCAGTAGTAAACTAGCGGGGGAGAACTACGAGCAGTACTTC	CASSKLAGENYEQYF
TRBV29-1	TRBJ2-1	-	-	TGCAGCGTTAGCGGACTTTCCAATGAGCAGTTCTTC	CSVSGLSNEQFF
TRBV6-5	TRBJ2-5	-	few	TGTGCCAGCAGTGAAGCTGAGGGGGAGACCCAGTACTTC	CASSEAEGETQYF
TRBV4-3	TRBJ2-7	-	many	TGCGCCAGCAGCCAAGATGCAGTCGTTTTAGGTAACGTCGACGAGCAGTACTTC	CASSQDAVVLGNVDEQYF
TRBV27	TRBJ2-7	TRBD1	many	TGTGCCAGCAGTTTATATGGGACAGGGTCCTACGGGCAGTACTTC	CASSLYGTGSYGQYF
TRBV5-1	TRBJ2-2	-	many	TGCGCCAGCAGCTTGGATCGTTACACCGGGGAGCTGTTTTTT	CASSLDRYTGELFF
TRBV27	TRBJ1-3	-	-	TGTGCCAGCAGTTTGACGGGCCACTCTGGAAACACCATATATTTT	CASSLTGHSGNTIYF
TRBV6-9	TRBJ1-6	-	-	TGTGCCAGCAGGGGGGGACCTCGGGAAAATTCACCCCTCCACTTT	CASRGGPRENSPLHF
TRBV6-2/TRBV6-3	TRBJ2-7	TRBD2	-	TGTGCCAGCAGTCCGTCCCCAGCGGGAGGGCCTTACGAGCAGTACTTC	CASSPSPAGGPYEQYF
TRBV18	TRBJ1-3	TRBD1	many	TGTGCCAGCTCACCAAGACAGGGCAACTCTGGAAACACCATATATTTT	CASSPRQGNSGNTIYF
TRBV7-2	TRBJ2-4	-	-	TGTGCCAGCAGCTTATCCAGGGATATAAACATTCAGTACTTC	CASSLSRDINIQYF